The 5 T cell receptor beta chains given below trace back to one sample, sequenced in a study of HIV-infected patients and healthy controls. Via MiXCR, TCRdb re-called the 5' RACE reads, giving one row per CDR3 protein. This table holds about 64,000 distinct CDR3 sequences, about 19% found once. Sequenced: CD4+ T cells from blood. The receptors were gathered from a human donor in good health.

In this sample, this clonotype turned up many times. Written as DNA, the CDR3 is TGTGCCAGCAGCGCCAACAGGGGGCCCAGGCGCAATGAGCAGTTCTTC. Its protein product is CASSANRGPRRNEQFF. The V call is TRBV7-2, the J call TRBJ2-1; 9 bases align to TRBD1. This CDR3 region has 16 residues. Germline-derived CDR1 and CDR2 are SGHTA and FQGNSA. The junction had 11 bases not matched to a gene; V was cut back by 5 bases and J by 6 bases. The variable domain in full, completed from reference TRBV7-2 and TRBJ2-1, reads GAGVSQSPSNKVTEKGKDVELRCDPISGHTALYWYRQSLGQGLEFLIYFQGNSAPDKSGLPSDRFSAERTGGSVSTLTIQRTQQEDSAVYLCASSANRGPRRNEQFFGPGTRLTVL.

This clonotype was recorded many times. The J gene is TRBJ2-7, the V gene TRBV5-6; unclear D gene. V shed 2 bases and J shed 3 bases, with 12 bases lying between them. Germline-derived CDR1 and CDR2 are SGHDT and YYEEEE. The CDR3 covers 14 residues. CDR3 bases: TGTGCCAGCAGCTTTGGTCTGGAGAGCTACGAGCAGTACTTC. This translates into CASSFGLESYEQYF.

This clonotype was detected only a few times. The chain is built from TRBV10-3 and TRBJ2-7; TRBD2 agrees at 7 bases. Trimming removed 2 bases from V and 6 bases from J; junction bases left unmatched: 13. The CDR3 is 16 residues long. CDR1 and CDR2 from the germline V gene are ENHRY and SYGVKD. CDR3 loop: CAISEKEAGRASEQYF. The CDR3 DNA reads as TGTGCCATCAGTGAGAAGGAAGCGGGGCGAGCTAGCGAGCAGTACTTC.

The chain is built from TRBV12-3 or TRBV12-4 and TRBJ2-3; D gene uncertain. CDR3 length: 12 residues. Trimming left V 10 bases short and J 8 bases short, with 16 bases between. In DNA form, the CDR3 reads TGTGCCACCCAGGCCGGGCCCAGTACGCAGTATTTT. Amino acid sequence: CATQAGPSTQYF.

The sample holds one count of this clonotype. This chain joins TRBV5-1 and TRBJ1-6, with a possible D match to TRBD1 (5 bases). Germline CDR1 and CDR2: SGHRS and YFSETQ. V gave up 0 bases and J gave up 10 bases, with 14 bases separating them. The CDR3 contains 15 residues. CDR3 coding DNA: TGCGCCAGCAGCTTGGGAGGTCGGGGCCGATCACCCCTCCACTTT. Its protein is CASSLGGRGRSPLHF. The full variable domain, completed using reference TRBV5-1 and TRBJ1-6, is KAGVTQTPRYLIKTRGQQVTLSCSPISGHRSVSWYQQTPGQGLQFLFEYFSETQRNKGNFPGRFSGRQFSNSRSEMNVSTLELGDSALYLCASSLGGRGRSPLHFGNGTRLTVT.